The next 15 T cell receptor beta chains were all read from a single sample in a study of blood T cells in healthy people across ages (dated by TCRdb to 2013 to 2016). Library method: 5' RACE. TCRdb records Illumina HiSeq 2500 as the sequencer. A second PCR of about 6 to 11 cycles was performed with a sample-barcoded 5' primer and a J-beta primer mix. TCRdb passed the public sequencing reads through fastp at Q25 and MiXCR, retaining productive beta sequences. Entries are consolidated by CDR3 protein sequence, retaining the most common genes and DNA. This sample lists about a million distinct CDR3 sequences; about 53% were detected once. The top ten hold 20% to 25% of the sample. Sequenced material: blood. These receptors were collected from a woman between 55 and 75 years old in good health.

For the CDR3, the DNA is TGTGCCTGGAGTCTCCGACAGGATGGCACAGATACGCAGTATTTT. It yields the protein CAWSLRQDGTDTQYF. The chain employs TRBV30 and TRBJ2-3; TRBD1 is a possible D gene (6 bases). The CDR3 has 15 amino acids. CDR1 is GTSNPN, CDR2 SVGIG, per germline (reference sequence). V lost 2 bases, J lost 1 base, and 13 bases lay in between.

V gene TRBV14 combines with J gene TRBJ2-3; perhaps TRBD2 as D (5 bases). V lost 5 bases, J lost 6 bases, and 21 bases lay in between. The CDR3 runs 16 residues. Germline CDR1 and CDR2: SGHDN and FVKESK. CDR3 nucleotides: TGTGCCAGCAGCTCCTGGGGAGCCTACGATGGGGATACGCAGTATTTT. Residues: CASSSWGAYDGDTQYF.

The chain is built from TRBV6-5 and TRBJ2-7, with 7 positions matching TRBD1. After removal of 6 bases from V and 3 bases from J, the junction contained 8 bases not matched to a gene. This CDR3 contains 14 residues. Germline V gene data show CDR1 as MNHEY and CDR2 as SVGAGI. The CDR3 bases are TGTGCCAGCAGACCAGGACAGGCATTCTACGAGCAGTACTTC. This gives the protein CASRPGQAFYEQYF.

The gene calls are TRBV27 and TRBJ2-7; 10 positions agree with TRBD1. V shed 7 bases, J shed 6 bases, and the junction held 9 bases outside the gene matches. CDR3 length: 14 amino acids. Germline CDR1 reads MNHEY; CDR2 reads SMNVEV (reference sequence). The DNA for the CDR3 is TGTGCCAGCAAGGTTGGGACAGGGGCGCGCGAGCAGTACTTC. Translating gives CASKVGTGAREQYF.

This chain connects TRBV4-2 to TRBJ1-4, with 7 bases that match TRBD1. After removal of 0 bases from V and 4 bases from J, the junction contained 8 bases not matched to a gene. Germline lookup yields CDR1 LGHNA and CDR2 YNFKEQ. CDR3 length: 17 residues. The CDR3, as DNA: TGTGCCAGCAGCCAAGAGCTGGGGGCAGGGGGTAATGAAAAACTGTTTTTT. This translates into CASSQELGAGGNEKLFF.

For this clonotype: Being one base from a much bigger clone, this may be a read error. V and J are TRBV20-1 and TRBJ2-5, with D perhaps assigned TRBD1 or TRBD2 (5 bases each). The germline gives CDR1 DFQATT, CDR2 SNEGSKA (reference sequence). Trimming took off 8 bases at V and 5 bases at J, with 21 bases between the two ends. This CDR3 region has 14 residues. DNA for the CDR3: TGCAGTACTGATGGGGGAGTAAAGTCCGAGACCCAGTACTTC. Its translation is CSTDGGVKSETQYF.

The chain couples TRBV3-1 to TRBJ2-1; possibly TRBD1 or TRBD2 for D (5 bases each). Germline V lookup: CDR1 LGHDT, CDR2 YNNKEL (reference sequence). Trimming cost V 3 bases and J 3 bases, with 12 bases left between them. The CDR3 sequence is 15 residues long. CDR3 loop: CASSHGAEHYNEQFF. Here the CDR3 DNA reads TGTGCCAGCAGCCACGGGGCGGAGCACTACAATGAGCAGTTCTTC.

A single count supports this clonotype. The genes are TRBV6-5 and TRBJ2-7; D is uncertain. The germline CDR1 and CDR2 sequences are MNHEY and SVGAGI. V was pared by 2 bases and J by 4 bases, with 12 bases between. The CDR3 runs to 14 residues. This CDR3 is CASSYGGVGYEQYF. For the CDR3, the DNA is TGTGCCAGCAGTTACGGTGGAGTAGGGTACGAGCAGTACTTC.

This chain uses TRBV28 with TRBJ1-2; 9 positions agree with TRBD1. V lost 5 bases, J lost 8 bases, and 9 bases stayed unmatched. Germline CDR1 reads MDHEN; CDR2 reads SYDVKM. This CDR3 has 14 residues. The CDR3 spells CASSNPDRGGGYTF. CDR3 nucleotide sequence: TGTGCCAGCAGTAACCCGGACAGGGGAGGAGGCTACACCTTC.

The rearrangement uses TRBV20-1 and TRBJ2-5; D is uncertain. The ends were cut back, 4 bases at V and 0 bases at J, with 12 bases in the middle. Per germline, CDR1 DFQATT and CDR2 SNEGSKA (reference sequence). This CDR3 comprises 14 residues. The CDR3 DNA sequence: TGCAGTGCTACGGACCCCGTGTACCAAGAGACCCAGTACTTC. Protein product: CSATDPVYQETQYF.

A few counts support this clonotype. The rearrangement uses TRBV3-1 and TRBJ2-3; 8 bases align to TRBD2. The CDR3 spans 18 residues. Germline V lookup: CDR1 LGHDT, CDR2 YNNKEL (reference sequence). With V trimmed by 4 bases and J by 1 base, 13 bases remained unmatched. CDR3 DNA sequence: TGTGCCAGCAGCCGTAGCGGGATTGTCCTATTCGGCACAGATACGCAGTATTTT. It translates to CASSRSGIVLFGTDTQYF.

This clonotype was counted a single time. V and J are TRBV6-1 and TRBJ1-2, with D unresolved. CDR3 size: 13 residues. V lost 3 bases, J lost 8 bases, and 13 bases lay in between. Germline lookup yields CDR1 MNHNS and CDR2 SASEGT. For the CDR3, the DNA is TGTGCCAGCAGTGACTTGGGGAGAGGCGGCTACACCTTC. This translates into CASSDLGRGGYTF.

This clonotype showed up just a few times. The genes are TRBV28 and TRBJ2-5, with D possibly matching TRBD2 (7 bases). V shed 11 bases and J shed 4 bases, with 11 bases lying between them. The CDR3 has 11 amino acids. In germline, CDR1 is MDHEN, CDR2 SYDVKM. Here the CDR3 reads CARGGIETQYF. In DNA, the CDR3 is TGTGCCCGCGGGGGCATAGAGACCCAGTACTTC.

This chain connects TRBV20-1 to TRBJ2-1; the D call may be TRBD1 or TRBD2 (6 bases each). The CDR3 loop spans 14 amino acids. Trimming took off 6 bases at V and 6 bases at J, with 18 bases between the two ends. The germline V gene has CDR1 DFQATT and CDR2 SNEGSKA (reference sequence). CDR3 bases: TGCAGTGCCTCGCTCGGGGGCTGGGGCAATGAGCAGTTCTTC. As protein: CSASLGGWGNEQFF.

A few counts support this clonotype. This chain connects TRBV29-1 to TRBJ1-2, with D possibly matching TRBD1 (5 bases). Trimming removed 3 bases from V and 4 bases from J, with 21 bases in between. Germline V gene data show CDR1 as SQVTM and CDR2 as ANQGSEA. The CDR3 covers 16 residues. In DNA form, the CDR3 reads TGCAGCGTTGATCGTGAGGGGCGAGGTGTGGGCTATGGCTACACCTTC. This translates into CSVDREGRGVGYGYTF.